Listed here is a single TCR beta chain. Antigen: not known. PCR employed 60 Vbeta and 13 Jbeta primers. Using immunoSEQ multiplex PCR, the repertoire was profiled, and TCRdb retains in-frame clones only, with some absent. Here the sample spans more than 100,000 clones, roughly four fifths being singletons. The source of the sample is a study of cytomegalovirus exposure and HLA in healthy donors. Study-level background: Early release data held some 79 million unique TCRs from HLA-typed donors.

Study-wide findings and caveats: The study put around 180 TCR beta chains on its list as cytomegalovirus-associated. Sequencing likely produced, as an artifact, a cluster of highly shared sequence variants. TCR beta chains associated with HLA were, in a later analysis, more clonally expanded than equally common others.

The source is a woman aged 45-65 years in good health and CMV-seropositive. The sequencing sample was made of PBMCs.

CDR3: CASSAAGNTEAFF. The CDR3 region has the DNA TGTGCCAGCAGCGCGGCGGGGAACACTGAAGCTTTCTTT. This chain joins TRBV9 and TRBJ1-1; D remains unclear. The germline V and J ends were trimmed by 3 bases and 1 base, with 7 bases remaining between them. The germline gives CDR1 SGDLS, CDR2 YYNGEE. The CDR3 length is 13 residues.